This T cell receptor (beta chain) was captured by sequencing in a study of neoadjuvant nivolumab and ipilimumab in lung cancer. Study-level results: From pretherapy to surgery, tumor richness and clonality rose with dual therapy.

Data came from immunoSEQ multiplex PCR; TCRdb stores just in-frame clones and leaves some out. The table has tens of thousands of clones, more than 85% seen once. Trimming removed 2 bases from V and 4 bases from J; junction bases left unmatched: 7. This CDR3 is 17 amino acids long. Germline CDR1 reads SGHAT; CDR2 reads FQNNGV. Remarks on this clone: Its antigen is not known.

This TCR was sampled from an adult with non-small cell lung cancer. Some clones in this sample may be carry-over from other donors' samples. The chain couples TRBV11-2 to TRBJ2-6; 8 bases are a match to TRBD1. This sample comprised blood, obtained before neoadjuvant nivolumab, alone or with ipilimumab. CDR3 protein: CASSLNRGIRGANVLTF. CDR3 nucleotide sequence: TGTGCCAGCAGCTTAAACAGGGGGATAAGAGGGGCCAACGTCCTGACTTTC.